A selection of T cell receptor beta chains follows, all from one sample in a study of blood T cell repertoires in COVID-19. Using immunoSEQ multiplex PCR, the repertoire was profiled, and TCRdb retains in-frame clones only, with some absent. This table has approximately 170,000 clones, around four fifths appearing once. Input material: PBMCs or T cells enriched from blood (not recorded which). The source is a woman in her fifties or sixties in a cohort exposed to, infected with or recovered from COVID-19 (not recorded which). CDR3s include the opening cysteine and the closing phenylalanine or tryptophan. A D gene is named only where the DNA matches it firmly. Only part of the rows carry a size: once, few, many, or a class if the clone is expanded.

>TRBV10-3|TRBJ1-2|NA|14|NA
TGTGCCATCAGTGAAGACGCGAAACGAGGTGGCTACACCTTC
CAISEDAKRGGYTF
>TRBV6-2/TRBV6-3|TRBJ1-6|NA|13|NA
TGTGCCAGCAGTTACGTCGCGGATTCACCCCTCCACTTT
CASSYVADSPLHF
>TRBV5-1|TRBJ2-3|TRBD1|14|NA
TGCGCCAGCAGCTACGGACAGGGCACAGATACGCAGTATTTT
CASSYGQGTDTQYF
>TRBV5-8|TRBJ2-7|TRBD1|16|NA
TGTGCCAGCAGCAGGCCGGGACAGGGGACCTACTACGAGCAGTACTTC
CASSRPGQGTYYEQYF
>TRBV19|TRBJ2-1|NA|15|NA
TGTGCCAGTAGTCCGGGGGTAAATGCCTACAATGAGCAGTTCTTC
CASSPGVNAYNEQFF
>TRBV5-4|TRBJ2-7|TRBD2|14|NA
TGTGCCAGCAGCCCGGGGGGGGGAAACTACGAGCAGTACTTC
CASSPGGGNYEQYF
>TRBV16|TRBJ1-2|NA|13|NA
TGTGCCAGCAGACCCGCCGGGTCGTATGGCTACACCTTC
CASRPAGSYGYTF
>TRBV9|TRBJ1-6|TRBD1|15|NA
TGTGCCAGCAGCGGGGGGACAGTTAGTAATTCACCCCTCCACTTT
CASSGGTVSNSPLHF
>TRBV5-1|TRBJ1-1|NA|13|NA
TGCGCCAGCAGCTTGTATGGGGACACCGGAGCTTTCTTT
CASSLYGDTGAFF
>TRBV28|TRBJ1-5|NA|16|NA
TGTGCCACCGGACGGCAGGGAATTTTAAACAATCAGCCCCAGCATTTT
CATGRQGILNNQPQHF
>TRBV4-2|TRBJ1-4|NA|14|NA
TGTGCCAGCAGCCAAGATATGTCGGATGAAAAACTGTTTTTT
CASSQDMSDEKLFF
>TRBV27|TRBJ2-1|TRBD2|13|NA
TGTGCCAGCAGTCGAAGCGGGGGGGTAGGGCAGTTCTTC
CASSRSGGVGQFF
>TRBV5-6|TRBJ1-1|NA|16|NA
TGTGCCAGCAGCATAGTTTCCGGGGATGGAAACACTGAAGCTTTCTTT
CASSIVSGDGNTEAFF
>TRBV5-1|TRBJ2-3|TRBD1|16|once
TGCGCCAGCAGCTTGGTAGGGACAGGGGATACAGATACGCAGTATTTT
CASSLVGTGDTDTQYF
>TRBV29-1|TRBJ2-3|NA|12|NA
TGCAGCGTTGAACTATACACAGATACGCAGTATTTT
CSVELYTDTQYF
>TRBV5-1|TRBJ1-1|NA|16|NA
TGCGCCAGCAGCTTGGAAGCCAACCCCTCTGATACTGAAGCTTTCTTT
CASSLEANPSDTEAFF
>TRBV27|TRBJ2-1|TRBD2|15|NA
TGTGCCAGCAGTCGCCGACTAGCGGGAGGTGGTGAGCAGTTCTTC
CASSRRLAGGGEQFF
>TRBV13|TRBJ1-4|NA|15|NA
TGTGCCAGCAGCTTAGCGAGAGCAACTAATGAAAAACTGTTTTTT
CASSLARATNEKLFF
>TRBV7-9|TRBJ2-1|TRBD2|16|NA
TGTGCCAGCAGCCCCTTAGCGGGGGGAACCCCTGGTGAGCAGTTCTTC
CASSPLAGGTPGEQFF
>TRBV7-9|TRBJ1-1|NA|11|NA
TGTGCCAGCAGCACGCAGGCTGAAGCTTTCTTT
CASSTQAEAFF
>TRBV5-1|TRBJ1-4|TRBD1|14|NA
TGCGCCAGCAGCTCCGGACAGGGGAGGACCCCGCTGTTTTTT
CASSSGQGRTPLFF
>TRBV7-8|TRBJ2-1|NA|15|once
TGTGCCAGCAGCTTAGAGGCCAGGGGCTACAATGAGCAGTTCTTC
CASSLEARGYNEQFF
>TRBV29-1|TRBJ2-3|TRBD1|15|NA
TGCAGCGTTGAGGGACAGGGGGCGAGCACAGATACGCAGTATTTT
CSVEGQGASTDTQYF
>TRBV19|TRBJ2-3|TRBD2|15|NA
TGTGCCAGTAGCCGGACTAGCGGGAGGGGGGATACGCAGTATTTT
CASSRTSGRGDTQYF
>TRBV9|TRBJ2-1|NA|15|NA
TGTGCCAGCAGCGTATCGGGGGACTCCTACAATGAGCAGTTCTTC
CASSVSGDSYNEQFF
>TRBV3-1/TRBV3-2|TRBJ2-5|NA|15|few
TGTGCCAGCAGCCAAGCTCCTACTCGGGAAGAGACCCAGTACTTC
CASSQAPTREETQYF
>TRBV29-1|TRBJ2-3|TRBD2|12|few
TGCAGCGTTGAAGTTGGCTCGGGGGGGCAGTATTTT
CSVEVGSGGQYF
>TRBV27|TRBJ1-6|TRBD1|14|NA
TGTGCCAGCAGTTTGGGGACAGCCAATTCACCCCTCCACTTT
CASSLGTANSPLHF
>TRBV14|TRBJ1-2|NA|13|NA
TGTGCCAGCAGCCAAGGGGGGGGCTATGGCTACACCTTC
CASSQGGGYGYTF
>TRBV27|TRBJ1-1|NA|14|NA
TGTGCCAGCAGTCCCCGCGGGGTTGGCACTGAAGCTTTCTTT
CASSPRGVGTEAFF
>TRBV28|TRBJ1-5|NA|12|NA
TGTGCCAGCAGTTTAACGGTCATGGCCCAGCATTTT
CASSLTVMAQHF
>TRBV7-8|TRBJ2-5|TRBD2|16|NA
TGTGCCAGCAGCTTAGCCGGATGGGGAGGGCCAGAGACCCAGTACTTC
CASSLAGWGGPETQYF
>TRBV2|TRBJ1-6|NA|14|NA
TGTGCCAGCAGTCCTCGGGTTGATGATTCACCCCTCCACTTT
CASSPRVDDSPLHF
>TRBV28|TRBJ1-4|NA|16|few
TGTGCCAGCACCGAGGGGGGGGGCTATGTCGGTGAAAAACTGTTTTTT
CASTEGGGYVGEKLFF
>TRBV21-1|TRBJ1-1|NA|14|once
TGTGCCAGCCCTCAGGGGTTGGAGAACACTGAAGCTTTCTTT
CASPQGLENTEAFF
>TRBV7-2|TRBJ2-1|NA|11|NA
TGTGCCAGCAGCTTAACAGCCTATCTGTTCTTC
CASSLTAYLFF
>TRBV5-1|TRBJ2-7|TRBD2|17|NA
TGCGCCAGCAGCTACTGGGCTAGCGGGGGGCAGACCTACGAGCAGTACTTC
CASSYWASGGQTYEQYF
>TRBV30|TRBJ1-5|NA|13|NA
TGTGCCTGGAGTACAGGGTCTGATCAGCCCCAGCATTTT
CAWSTGSDQPQHF
>TRBV18|TRBJ1-1|NA|18|NA
TGTGCCAGCTCACCAAAGATTTCCGGGTTCCTTATGAACACTGAAGCTTTCTTT
CASSPKISGFLMNTEAFF
>TRBV15|TRBJ2-5|TRBD2|16|NA
TGTGCCACCAGCGGAACTAGCGGGAGGATCCTGGAGACCCAGTACTTC
CATSGTSGRILETQYF
>TRBV2|TRBJ1-2|NA|14|NA
TGTGCCAGCAACCCCCCTACGGGGTACTATGGCTACACCTTC
CASNPPTGYYGYTF
>TRBV5-1|TRBJ1-6|TRBD1|14|NA
TGCGCCAGCAGCTTCGGACAGGAGTATTCACCCCTCCACTTT
CASSFGQEYSPLHF
>TRBV7-7|TRBJ2-5|TRBD1|15|NA
TGTGCTAGCAGCAAGAGACAGGGGACACAAGAGACCCAGTACTTC
CASSKRQGTQETQYF
>TRBV2|TRBJ2-2|NA|15|NA
TGTGCCAGCAGTCTCAGGGGATCGGACACCGGGGAGCTGTTTTTT
CASSLRGSDTGELFF
>TRBV9|TRBJ1-3|NA|15|NA
TGTGCCAGCAGCTTGGGGAGGAGCTCTGGAAACACCATATATTTT
CASSLGRSSGNTIYF
>TRBV3-1/TRBV3-2|TRBJ2-4|NA|14|NA
TGTGCCAGCAGCCATGGGGCAGGGAAAAACATTCAGTACTTC
CASSHGAGKNIQYF
>TRBV9|TRBJ1-2|TRBD1|15|NA
TGTGCCAGCAGCGTAGCTGACAGGGTTAACTATGGCTACACCTTC
CASSVADRVNYGYTF
>TRBV3-1/TRBV3-2|TRBJ2-2|NA|14|NA
TGTGCCAGCAGCCACGGTGCGGGGACCGGGGAGCTGTTTTTT
CASSHGAGTGELFF
>TRBV5-5|TRBJ1-3|TRBD1|18|NA
TGTGCCAGCAGTTCCGGATGGGACAGTATACTCTCTGGAAACACCATATATTTT
CASSSGWDSILSGNTIYF
>TRBV7-2|TRBJ2-1|NA|19|NA
TGTGCCAGCAGCCGCCGGGACACCTCGATACCGGGGCCTGGCAATGAGCAGTTCTTC
CASSRRDTSIPGPGNEQFF
>TRBV27|TRBJ2-7|NA|13|few
TGTGCCAGCAGTGATCATCCTAATTACGAGCAGTACTTC
CASSDHPNYEQYF
>TRBV24-1|TRBJ1-3|NA|13|NA
TGTGCCACCAGCGCGGGCTCGGGAAACACCATATATTTT
CATSAGSGNTIYF